Presented here are 19 T cell receptor beta chains from one specimen sequenced in a study of blood T cells in healthy people across ages. With a J-beta primer mix and a sample-barcoded 5' primer, a second PCR ran about 7 to 12 cycles. TCRdb passed the 5' RACE reads through MiXCR, listing each CDR3 protein once. This table has about 580,000 distinct CDR3 sequences, roughly 48% appearing once. The sequencing sample was made of blood. The receptors derive from an older man in good health.

This clonotype has more than one count but fewer than ten. The chain couples TRBV5-1 to TRBJ1-1, with unresolved D. V lost 1 base and J 0 bases, leaving 10 bases between the germline ends. This CDR3 spans 15 amino acids. Per the germline V gene, CDR1 is SGHRS and CDR2 is YFSETQ. The CDR3 loop reads CASSLSDGMNTEAFF. CDR3 bases: TGCGCCAGCAGCTTGAGCGACGGAATGAACACTGAAGCTTTCTTT.

On this clonotype: A much larger clone lies one base from this, so it may be a read error. The chain employs TRBV7-2 and TRBJ2-5, with 13 positions matching TRBD2. The CDR3 has 16 residues. The germline V gene encodes CDR1 SGHTA and CDR2 FQGNSA. In nucleotides, the CDR3 is TGTGCCTGCAGCTGGATACTAGCGGGAGGGCGAGAGACCCAGTACTTC. Protein: CACSWILAGGRETQYF.

The CDR3 protein is CASSRLASQETQYF. The CDR3 bases are TGTGCCAGCAGCAGACTAGCGAGCCAAGAGACCCAGTACTTC. The V and J genes are TRBV7-2 and TRBJ2-5, with 8 bases that match TRBD2. This CDR3 region has 14 residues. Germline lookup yields CDR1 SGHTA and CDR2 FQGNSA. Losses at the gene ends were 5 bases for V and 1 base for J; bases not matched to a gene: 3.

In its sample, this clonotype was seen a few times. The CDR3 nucleotides read TGCAGCGTTAATGGCGCCGGGACAGGGAAGGCAGATACGCAGTATTTT. Protein product: CSVNGAGTGKADTQYF. V and J are TRBV29-1 and TRBJ2-3, with 9 bases matching TRBD1. V lost 5 bases to trimming and J lost 4 bases; unmatched junction nucleotides: 13. CDR1 is SQVTM and CDR2 is ANQGSEA in the germline V gene. There are 16 residues in the CDR3.

The V call is TRBV6-6, the J call TRBJ1-1; D is ambiguous. The CDR3 covers 14 residues. Between the trimmed V and J ends, which lost 4 bases and 3 bases, there was a span of 12 bases. The germline gives CDR1 MNHNY, CDR2 SVGAGI (reference sequence). DNA of the CDR3: TGTGCCAGCAGTTTTGCCGGGCCCCACACTGAAGCTTTCTTT. Amino acids: CASSFAGPHTEAFF.

Many counts were recorded for this clonotype. V is TRBV6-5 and J is TRBJ2-5; D is perhaps TRBD1 (6 bases). This CDR3 contains 14 residues. CDR1 MNHEY and CDR2 SVGAGI come from the germline V gene. V was cut by 2 bases and J by 4 bases, with 11 bases left in between. DNA of the CDR3: TGTGCCAGCAGTTACCGGGACACGAGAGAGACCCAGTACTTC. Protein sequence: CASSYRDTRETQYF.

The chain has TRBV30 and TRBJ1-6, with D perhaps matching TRBD1 (5 bases). Germline CDR1 and CDR2: GTSNPN and SVGIG (reference sequence). The V gene lost 2 bases and the J gene lost 10 bases, with 9 bases spanning the gap. This CDR3 spans 12 amino acids. Here the CDR3 reads CAWSPGGSPLHF. CDR3 nucleotide sequence: TGTGCCTGGAGTCCCGGGGGGTCACCCCTCCACTTT. Together with reference TRBV30 and TRBJ1-6, the CDR3 gives the full variable domain: SQTIHQWPATLVQPVGSPLSLECTVEGTSNPNLYWYRQAAGRGLQLLFYSVGIGQISSEVPQNLSASRPQDRQFILSSKKLLLSDSGFYLCAWSPGGSPLHFGNGTRLTVT.

The rearrangement links TRBV5-1 to TRBJ2-5; TRBD1 agrees at 8 bases. Unmatched junction bases numbered 6, after V lost 4 bases and J lost 4 bases. Germline V lookup: CDR1 SGHRS, CDR2 YFSETQ. This CDR3 has 14 residues. The CDR3 is CASSKQGDRETQYF. For the CDR3, the DNA is TGCGCCAGCAGCAAACAGGGGGACCGAGAGACCCAGTACTTC.

The V call is TRBV12-3 or TRBV12-4, the J call TRBJ1-2; D is unresolved. Trimming cost V 4 bases and J 4 bases, with 13 bases left between them. The CDR3 runs to 14 residues. DNA for the CDR3: TGTGCCAGCAGTTCGTCAGAAGGCCCCTATGGCTACACCTTC. Protein product: CASSSSEGPYGYTF.

V is TRBV4-3 and J is TRBJ1-4; 7 bases align to TRBD1. V lost 0 bases to trimming and J lost 7 bases; unmatched junction nucleotides: 11. This CDR3 region has 17 residues. The germline gives CDR1 LGHNA, CDR2 YSLEER. In DNA form, the CDR3 reads TGCGCCAGCAGCCAAGACAGCCCGGGACAGCGGTTTGAAAAACTGTTTTTT. Translating gives CASSQDSPGQRFEKLFF.

The sample holds a few counts of this clonotype. The chain carries TRBV2 and TRBJ2-1; 7 positions match TRBD1. The CDR3 runs to 14 residues. J was trimmed by 5 bases and V by 6 bases; bases with no gene match: 7. Germline V gene lookup returns CDR1 SNHLY and CDR2 FYNNEI. CDR3 loop: CASRGQRFDNEQFF. The CDR3 DNA follows: TGTGCCAGCAGGGGACAGAGGTTCGACAATGAGCAGTTCTTC.

This clonotype was picked up a small number of times. The chain carries TRBV20-1 and TRBJ1-2; D ambiguous. The V gene's germline CDR1 is DFQATT and CDR2 SNEGSKA (reference sequence). The V end was cut by 1 base, the J end by 2 bases, with 8 bases between. The CDR3 totals 13 residues. The CDR3 DNA reads as TGCAGTGCTAGAGGGCAGATCAACTATGGCTACACCTTC. Translation gives CSARGQINYGYTF.

V and J are TRBV10-3 and TRBJ2-5, with D tentatively TRBD1 or TRBD2 (5 bases each). This CDR3 contains 16 residues. Per germline, CDR1 ENHRY and CDR2 SYGVKD. The V end lost 7 bases, the J end lost 2 bases, and 20 bases lay between the germline ends. CDR3 sequence: CAINHSTGREQETQYF. CDR3 DNA: TGTGCCATCAATCACTCTACGGGACGAGAACAAGAGACCCAGTACTTC.

This chain uses TRBV5-1 with TRBJ2-3; 9 positions agree with TRBD1. This CDR3 spans 15 amino acids. CDR1 is SGHRS and CDR2 is YFSETQ in the germline V gene. Trimming at V came to 2 bases and at J to 5 bases, leaving 6 bases not matched to a gene. CDR3: CASSFNRGRGDTQYF. For the CDR3, the DNA is TGCGCCAGCAGCTTTAACAGGGGGCGAGGAGATACGCAGTATTTT.

In regard to this clonotype: The junction shows a germline mismatch at one end, possibly a read error. CDR3 loop: CANSLETLETQYF. CDR3 DNA: TGTGCCAACAGTTTAGAGACCTTGGAGACCCAGTACTTC. The chain joins TRBV12-3 or TRBV12-4 to TRBJ2-5; D not certain. CDR3 length: 13 amino acids.

The chain combines TRBV20-1 with TRBJ2-4; D unresolved. The DNA end favors TRBJ2-7, so the J call may be wrong. The CDR3 runs to 12 residues. CDR1 is DFQATT, CDR2 SNEGSKA, per germline (reference sequence). The CDR3, as DNA: TGCAGTGCTACCGGGTCAGCCTACGAGCAGTACTTC. Amino acid sequence: CSATGSAYEQYF.

The rearrangement joins TRBV7-2 to TRBJ1-3, with D possibly being TRBD1 (6 bases). The CDR3 spans 16 residues. Per the germline V gene, CDR1 is SGHTA and CDR2 is FQGNSA. V gave up 5 bases and J gave up 2 bases, with 16 bases separating them. The chain's CDR3 is CASSRRASGAGNTIYF. CDR3 bases: TGTGCCAGCAGCAGAAGAGCATCAGGGGCTGGAAACACCATATATTTT.

In its sample, this clonotype was seen a few times. Here the CDR3 reads CASIGQSSYNSPLHF. The CDR3, as DNA: TGTGCCAGCATAGGGCAGAGCTCCTATAATTCACCCCTCCACTTT. The chain couples TRBV12-3 or TRBV12-4 to TRBJ1-6; unclear D gene. The CDR3 runs to 15 residues. V was pared by 7 bases and J by 0 bases, with 10 bases between.

V usage is TRBV7-2 and J usage is TRBJ1-2, with unresolved D. Per the germline V gene, CDR1 is SGHTA and CDR2 is FQGNSA. The ends were cut back, 5 bases at V and 6 bases at J, with 19 bases in the middle. The CDR3 contains 15 residues. CDR3 in amino acids: CASSPDSATFDGYTF. As DNA, the CDR3 is TGTGCCAGCAGCCCCGACTCGGCCACGTTTGATGGCTACACCTTC.